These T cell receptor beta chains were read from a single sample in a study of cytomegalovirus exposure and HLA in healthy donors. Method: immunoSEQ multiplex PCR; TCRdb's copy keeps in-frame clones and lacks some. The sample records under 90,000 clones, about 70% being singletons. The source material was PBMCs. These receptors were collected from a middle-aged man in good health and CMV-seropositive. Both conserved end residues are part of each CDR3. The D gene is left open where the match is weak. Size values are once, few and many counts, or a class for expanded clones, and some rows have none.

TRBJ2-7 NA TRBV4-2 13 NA CASSQDRANEQYF TGTGCCAGCAGCCAAGATCGAGCAAACGAGCAGTACTTC
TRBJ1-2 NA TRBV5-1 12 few CASSLDGSGYTF TGCGCCAGCAGCTTGGACGGTTCAGGCTACACCTTC
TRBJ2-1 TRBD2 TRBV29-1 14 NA CSVEGLAAYNEQFF TGCAGCGTTGAAGGGCTAGCGGCTTACAATGAGCAGTTCTTC
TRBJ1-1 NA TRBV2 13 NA CASSERSVAEAFF TGTGCCAGCAGTGAAAGATCAGTCGCTGAAGCTTTCTTT
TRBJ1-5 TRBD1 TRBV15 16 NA CATSRGDRGTMQPQHF TGTGCCACCAGCAGAGGCGACAGGGGGACTATGCAGCCCCAGCATTTT
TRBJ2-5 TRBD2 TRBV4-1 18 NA CASSQEGPAGAPGETQYF TGCGCCAGCAGCCAAGAGGGACCAGCGGGAGCACCAGGAGAGACCCAGTACTTC
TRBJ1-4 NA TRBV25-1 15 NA CASSDTRGVSEKLFF TGTGCCAGCAGTGATACCCGGGGGGTCTCCGAAAAACTGTTTTTT
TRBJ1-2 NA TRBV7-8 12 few CASSSRSYGYTF TGTGCCAGCAGCTCACGGTCCTATGGCTACACCTTC
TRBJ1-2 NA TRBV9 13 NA CASSAGYNYGYTF TGTGCCAGCAGCGCGGGGTATAACTATGGCTACACCTTC
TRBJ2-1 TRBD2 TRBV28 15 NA CASRGGTSGYNEQFF TGTGCCAGCAGGGGGGGGACTAGCGGCTACAATGAGCAGTTCTTC
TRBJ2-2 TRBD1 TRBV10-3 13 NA CAIQGGNTGELFF TGTGCCATCCAAGGGGGCAACACCGGGGAGCTGTTTTTT
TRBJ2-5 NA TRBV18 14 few CASSPTRYQETQYF TGTGCCAGCTCACCTACTAGGTACCAAGAGACCCAGTACTTC
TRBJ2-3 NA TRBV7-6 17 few CASTKESGRLGFDTQYF TGTGCCAGCACCAAAGAGTCAGGGCGACTTGGGTTTGATACGCAGTATTTT
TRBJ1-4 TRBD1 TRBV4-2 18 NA CASSQDPPGQGADEKLFF TGTGCCAGCAGCCAAGATCCACCGGGACAGGGGGCGGATGAAAAACTGTTTTTT
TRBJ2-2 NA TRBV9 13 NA CASSVAGSGELFF TGTGCCAGCAGCGTAGCAGGGTCCGGGGAGCTGTTTTTT